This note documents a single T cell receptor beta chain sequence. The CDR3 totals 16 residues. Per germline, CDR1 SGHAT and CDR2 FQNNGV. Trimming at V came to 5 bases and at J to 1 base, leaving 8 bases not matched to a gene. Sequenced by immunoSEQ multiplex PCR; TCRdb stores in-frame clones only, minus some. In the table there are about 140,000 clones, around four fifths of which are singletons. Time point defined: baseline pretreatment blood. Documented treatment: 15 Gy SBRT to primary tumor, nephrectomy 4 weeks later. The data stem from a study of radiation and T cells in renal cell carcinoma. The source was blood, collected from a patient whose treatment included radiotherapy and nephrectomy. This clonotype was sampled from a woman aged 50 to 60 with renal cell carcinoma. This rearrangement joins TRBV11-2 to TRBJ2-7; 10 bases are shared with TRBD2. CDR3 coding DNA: TGTGCCAGCAGCCCCAGACTAGCGGGCGGTTCCTACGAGCAGTACTTC. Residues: CASSPRLAGGSYEQYF.